Each of the 14 T cell receptor beta chains below was sequenced from the same sample in a study of T cells in Graves' hyperthyroidism and ophthalmopathy. The investigators amplified TCR beta CDR3 regions from RNA transcripts. The HTBI primer set was used in a first-round RT-PCR of the TCR CDR3. TCRdb re-called the multiplex PCR reads with MiXCR, one entry per CDR3 protein. The sample carries about 710,000 distinct CDR3 sequences, about a sixth recorded once. Source material: blood. The source is a man younger than 35 with Graves' hyperthyroidism.

This clonotype was observed a few times. The chain joins TRBV27 to TRBJ2-7, with D maybe TRBD1 (6 bases). Germline values: CDR1 MNHEY, CDR2 SMNVEV (reference sequence). CDR3 size: 16 residues. V was trimmed by 4 bases and J by 2 bases, leaving 18 bases between them. CDR3 nucleotide sequence: TGTGCCAGCAGTTCCCCCCCCGGGACACTCCCCTACGAGCAGTACTTC. Its protein product is CASSSPPGTLPYEQYF.

This clonotype showed up many times. The V gene is TRBV6-2 or TRBV6-3, the J gene TRBJ1-1, with TRBD1 matching over 7 bases. The CDR3 consists of 18 residues. CDR1 and CDR2 (germline): MNHEY, SVGEGT. Trimming removed 5 bases from V and 3 bases from J; junction bases left unmatched: 18. The CDR3 spells CASSLTGEVGTEDTEAFF. The CDR3 coding sequence is TGTGCCAGCAGTCTCACAGGGGAAGTAGGAACCGAGGACACTGAAGCTTTCTTT.

This clonotype was found many times. The rearrangement joins TRBV18 to TRBJ1-1; maybe TRBD1 (5 bases). Looked up from germline, CDR1 is KGHSH and CDR2 is LQKENI. The CDR3 runs 16 residues. V lost 4 bases and J 4 bases, leaving 19 bases between the germline ends. CDR3 DNA sequence: TGTGCCAGCTCACTCAATCAACAGGTAGCGCCCACTGAAGCTTTCTTT. Its protein product is CASSLNQQVAPTEAFF.

This clonotype showed up many times. The chain employs TRBV7-9 and TRBJ2-7, with D uncertain. The ends were cut back, 0 bases at V and 5 bases at J, with 11 bases in the middle. The CDR3 runs to 14 residues. Germline V lookup: CDR1 SEHNR, CDR2 FQNEAQ (reference sequence). CDR3 nucleotide sequence: TGTGCCAGCAGCTTAGCCAGGTCCTTGGACGAGCAGTACTTC. Translating gives CASSLARSLDEQYF.

The chain joins TRBV4-1 to TRBJ2-7; no definite D call. V lost 0 bases to trimming and J lost 0 bases, with 12 bases between them. This CDR3 contains 16 residues. Per the germline V gene, CDR1 is MGHRA and CDR2 is YSYEKL. The CDR3: CASSQDFTLSSYEQYF. The CDR3 DNA is TGCGCCAGCAGCCAAGATTTTACTTTGAGCTCCTACGAGCAGTACTTC.

This chain connects TRBV7-9 to TRBJ2-1; the D is unclear. CDR3 size: 12 residues. Germline values: CDR1 SEHNR, CDR2 FQNEAQ (reference sequence). Trimming shortened V by 7 bases and J by 10 bases, and 14 bases separated the two germline ends. Here the CDR3 DNA reads TGTGCCAGCAACTATGCCCCCAAAGAGCAGTTCTTC. It specifies CASNYAPKEQFF. The variable domain in full, completed from reference TRBV7-9 and TRBJ2-1, reads DTGVSQNPRHKITKRGQNVTFRCDPISEHNRLYWYRQTLGQGPEFLTYFQNEAQLEKSRLLSDRFSAERPKGSFSTLEIQRTEQGDSAMYLCASNYAPKEQFFGPGTRLTVL.

This clonotype was found a few times. This chain connects TRBV29-1 to TRBJ2-2; 10 bases map to TRBD1. There are 13 residues in the CDR3. In germline, CDR1 is SQVTM, CDR2 ANQGSEA. The J segment lost 7 bases and the V segment lost 6 bases, leaving 5 bases of the junction unmatched. CDR3 DNA sequence: TGCAGCGTGAAGGGACAGGGGTTCGGGGAGCTGTTTTTT. As protein: CSVKGQGFGELFF.

This clonotype was counted many times. J is TRBJ2-7 and V is TRBV6-2 or TRBV6-3; 7 bases match TRBD2. Germline-derived CDR1 and CDR2 are MNHEY and SVGEGT. V lost 6 bases to trimming and J lost 0 bases; unmatched junction nucleotides: 8. The CDR3 is 15 residues long. CDR3 nucleotide sequence: TGTGCCAGCAGGCATCTAGCGGCAAACTCCTACGAGCAGTACTTC. It codes for CASRHLAANSYEQYF.

The gene calls are TRBV3-1 and TRBJ2-5; D ambiguous. CDR1 and CDR2 from the germline V gene are LGHDT and YNNKEL (reference sequence). The CDR3 sequence is 13 residues long. Trimming shortened V by 6 bases and J by 6 bases, and 14 bases separated the two germline ends. CDR3: CASSTGAVKTQYF. CDR3 nucleotide sequence: TGTGCCAGCAGTACCGGCGCGGTGAAGACCCAGTACTTC.

At least ten counts were recorded for this clonotype. This chain connects TRBV11-2 to TRBJ2-5, with 7 bases that match TRBD1. Germline loops: CDR1 SGHAT, CDR2 FQNNGV. The ends lost 6 bases at V and 5 bases at J; junction bases unmatched: 15. This CDR3 comprises 16 residues. The CDR3 DNA reads as TGTGCCAGCAGACTAGGGGGTGGCAGGGGGTACGAGACCCAGTACTTC. Translation: CASRLGGGRGYETQYF.

The rearrangement links TRBV20-1 to TRBJ2-2; 9 positions agree with TRBD2. V shed 6 bases and J 10 bases; nucleotides not matched to a gene: 6. There are 12 residues in the CDR3. Germline V gives CDR1 DFQATT, CDR2 SNEGSKA (reference sequence). The CDR3 region has the DNA TGCAGTGCGTGGACTAGCGATAAGGAGCTGTTTTTT. As protein: CSAWTSDKELFF.

The chain has TRBV19 and TRBJ1-3; possibly TRBD1 for D (6 bases). The CDR3 runs to 16 residues. CDR1 and CDR2 from the germline V gene are LNHDA and SQIVND (reference sequence). V dropped 5 bases and J dropped 1 base, with 15 bases sitting between them. CDR3 in DNA: TGTGCCAGTAGTGTCTTCCGGGACAATTCTGGAAACACCATATATTTT. As protein: CASSVFRDNSGNTIYF.

This clonotype has only a few counts. V gene TRBV28 combines with J gene TRBJ2-1; D is ambiguous. CDR1 MDHEN and CDR2 SYDVKM come from the germline V gene. The CDR3 runs 12 residues. Trimming pared 2 bases from V and 8 bases from J, leaving 7 bases between. This chain's CDR3 is CASSLKVDEQFF. CDR3 DNA sequence: TGTGCCAGCAGTTTAAAGGTGGATGAGCAGTTCTTC.

The genes are TRBV10-3 and TRBJ2-3; D might be TRBD2 (5 bases). V lost 3 bases to trimming and J lost 3 bases, with 10 bases between them. Per the germline V gene, CDR1 is ENHRY and CDR2 is SYGVKD. This CDR3 spans 14 amino acids. The CDR3 nucleotides are TGTGCCATCAGTGATCTAAGCGGAACAGATACGCAGTATTTT. As protein: CAISDLSGTDTQYF.